This T cell receptor beta chain appears in the sequencing data of a study of blood T cell repertoires in COVID-19. The germline CDR1 and CDR2 sequences are LNHDA and SQIVND (reference sequence). The CDR3 consists of 14 residues. V was clipped by 4 bases and J by 5 bases; unmatched bases: 6. Clones were read by immunoSEQ multiplex PCR, and TCRdb kept only the in-frame ones, dropping some. The sample shows 290,000 or so clones, roughly 90% of them seen only once. The source of this sequence is a woman under 40 with COVID-19, enrolled during active disease. V gene TRBV19 combines with J gene TRBJ1-2, with 8 bases that match TRBD1. The source material was peripheral blood. CDR3 amino acids: CASSTLQGGYGYTF. In DNA form, the CDR3 reads TGTGCCAGTAGTACCCTACAGGGGGGATATGGCTACACCTTC.